Listed below are T cell receptor beta chains from one sample, sequenced in a study of blood T cell repertoires in COVID-19. Here immunoSEQ multiplex PCR was the method, and the copy in TCRdb shows in-frame clones only, minus some. Of some 250,000 clones listed, approximately 86% were seen once; the top ten hold around 5%. Input material: peripheral blood. The receptors originated from a woman in her sixties or seventies with COVID-19, enrolled during active disease. The CDR3 runs from the conserved cysteine through the conserved F or W. D genes are given only for firm matches. Part of the rows lack a size; the others show once, few, many or a class for expanded clones.

D gene | clone size | CDR3 length | J gene | V gene | CDR3 DNA | CDR3 protein
- | - | 14 | TRBJ2-2 | TRBV19 | TGTGCCAGCAACAGGCGCACGAACACCGGGGAGCTGTTTTTT | CASNRRTNTGELFF
- | - | 17 | TRBJ2-1 | TRBV3-1/TRBV3-2 | TGTGCCAGCAGCCAAGCCCGGGGAGGACTGACTGCAGGGGAGCAGTTCTTC | CASSQARGGLTAGEQFF
TRBD2 | - | 16 | TRBJ2-5 | TRBV15 | TGTGCCACCAGCATTAATAGCGGGAGGGGCCAAGAGACCCAGTACTTC | CATSINSGRGQETQYF
- | once | 13 | TRBJ1-1 | TRBV9 | TGTGCCAGCAGCGTAGCCGGGAAGTCTGAAGCTTTCTTT | CASSVAGKSEAFF
TRBD2 | - | 16 | TRBJ2-1 | TRBV9 | TGTGCCAGCAGCGACCAACATGGGCGGGAGGACAATGAGCAGTTCTTC | CASSDQHGREDNEQFF
TRBD1 | - | 16 | TRBJ1-3 | TRBV7-6 | TGTGCCAGCAGCTCCCGGACAGGGAACTCTGGAAACACCATATATTTT | CASSSRTGNSGNTIYF
TRBD2 | - | 16 | TRBJ2-1 | TRBV7-3 | TGTGCCAGCAGCTCCCGAGCGGGAGGGAAGTACAATGAGCAGTTCTTC | CASSSRAGGKYNEQFF
- | - | 15 | TRBJ1-6 | TRBV7-9 | TGTGCCAGCAGCCAGGGGACGGGTTATAATTCACCCCTCCACTTT | CASSQGTGYNSPLHF
- | - | 16 | TRBJ1-1 | TRBV7-2 | TGTGCCAGCAGCTTAGCGGCACCTGCCATGAACACTGAAGCTTTCTTT | CASSLAAPAMNTEAFF
TRBD2 | - | 15 | TRBJ2-7 | TRBV11-1 | TGTGCCAGCAGCTTACTGGCGGGAGGGTCCGACGAGCAGTACTTC | CASSLLAGGSDEQYF
- | - | 16 | TRBJ2-5 | TRBV5-4 | TGTGCCAGCAGCCCTGGGACGAGAGGGGGCCAAGAGACCCAGTACTTC | CASSPGTRGGQETQYF
- | - | 13 | TRBJ1-1 | TRBV4-1 | TGCGCCAGCAGCCCTCGGGGAAACACTGAAGCTTTCTTT | CASSPRGNTEAFF
TRBD1 | - | 16 | TRBJ2-7 | TRBV28 | TGTGCCAGCAGTTTACGGGGGACAGGGGATATCTACGAGCAGTACTTC | CASSLRGTGDIYEQYF
TRBD2 | many | 16 | TRBJ2-1 | TRBV6-4 | TGTGCCAGCAGTGACGAGAGGGCGGGAGGGTACAATGAGCAGTTCTTC | CASSDERAGGYNEQFF
TRBD1 | - | 15 | TRBJ2-7 | TRBV9 | TGTGCCAGCAGTACCGGGACAGGGGGGTACTACGAGCAGTACTTC | CASSTGTGGYYEQYF
TRBD1 | - | 15 | TRBJ1-1 | TRBV27 | TGTGCCAGCAGTGGATGGGGACAGGGGGACACTGAAGCTTTCTTT | CASSGWGQGDTEAFF
TRBD1 | - | 15 | TRBJ2-7 | TRBV11-2 | TGTGCCAGCAGCTTAGGGTGGACAGGGGGTTACGAGCAGTACTTC | CASSLGWTGGYEQYF
TRBD2 | - | 18 | TRBJ2-7 | TRBV28 | TGTGCCAGCAGTTTATTTGGAGTGACTAGCGGGAGGTCCAACGAGCAGTACTTC | CASSLFGVTSGRSNEQYF
- | - | 13 | TRBJ1-1 | TRBV30 | TGTGCCTGGAGCGAACAGGGGAACACTGAAGCTTTCTTT | CAWSEQGNTEAFF
- | - | 13 | TRBJ1-2 | TRBV10-3 | TGTGCCATCTCTAGAGAGGGATTCTATGGCTACACCTTC | CAISREGFYGYTF
TRBD2 | few | 14 | TRBJ2-1 | TRBV24-1 | TGTGCCACCAGGGCTAGCGGGAGATTCAATGAGCAGTTCTTC | CATRASGRFNEQFF
TRBD2 | - | 15 | TRBJ2-1 | TRBV10-3 | TGTGCCATCAGTGATGGACTAGCGGGAGTTGATGAGCAGTTCTTC | CAISDGLAGVDEQFF
- | - | 15 | TRBJ2-3 | TRBV5-4 | TGTGCCAGCAGCTTGGGTCAGGGAGGAACAGATACGCAGTATTTT | CASSLGQGGTDTQYF
- | few | 12 | TRBJ2-1 | TRBV6-2/TRBV6-3 | TGTGCCAGCAGTGTAGCAGCTAATGAGCAGTTCTTC | CASSVAANEQFF
- | once | 14 | TRBJ1-5 | TRBV6-5 | TGTGCCAGCAGGGCTCCTGATAGCAATCAGCCCCAGCATTTT | CASRAPDSNQPQHF
TRBD1 | - | 15 | TRBJ2-3 | TRBV6-6 | TGTGCCAGCAGTTATACGGGGACAGCGACAGATACGCAGTATTTT | CASSYTGTATDTQYF
- | few | 14 | TRBJ1-2 | TRBV5-4 | TGTGCCAGCAGCCCCTTGGGGGGGCGCGATGGCTACACCTTC | CASSPLGGRDGYTF
- | - | 16 | TRBJ1-6 | TRBV30 | TGTGCCTGGAGTGTCGGGGGGGCTGTATCCAATTCACCCCTCCACTTT | CAWSVGGAVSNSPLHF
TRBD1 | - | 18 | TRBJ1-1 | TRBV11-2 | TGTGCCAGCAGCTTAGATACACGAGCAGGGGGCGCGTACACTGAAGCTTTCTTT | CASSLDTRAGGAYTEAFF
TRBD2 | - | 15 | TRBJ2-7 | TRBV9 | TGTGCCAGCAGCGTAGCTGGGACTAGTTTGTACGAGCAGTACTTC | CASSVAGTSLYEQYF
- | - | 15 | TRBJ2-2 | TRBV9 | TGTGCCAGCAGCGTACTGTCCGAAGGGGCCGGGGAGCTGTTTTTT | CASSVLSEGAGELFF
- | - | 15 | TRBJ1-4 | TRBV9 | TGTGCCAGCAGCGCCGCGGGCAGGATTAATGAAAAACTGTTTTTT | CASSAAGRINEKLFF
- | - | 14 | TRBJ2-2 | TRBV7-7 | TGTGCCAGCAGCTTCCGACAGTATACCGGGGAGCTGTTTTTT | CASSFRQYTGELFF
TRBD2 | - | 16 | TRBJ2-3 | TRBV5-5 | TGTGCCAGCAGCTTGGTACTAGCGGGAGGAGCAGATACGCAGTATTTT | CASSLVLAGGADTQYF
TRBD2 | many | 15 | TRBJ2-7 | TRBV18 | TGTGCCAGCTCACCAGAGGTGGCGGGAGAGTACGAGCAGTACTTC | CASSPEVAGEYEQYF
TRBD2 | - | 17 | TRBJ2-5 | TRBV10-3 | TGTGCCATCAGTGCGCTACCTAGCGGAATAATCCAAGAGACCCAGTACTTC | CAISALPSGIIQETQYF
TRBD2 | - | 15 | TRBJ2-3 | TRBV19 | TGTGCCAGTAGTACGACTAGCGTTAGCACAGATACGCAGTATTTT | CASSTTSVSTDTQYF
TRBD2 | - | 22 | TRBJ2-3 | TRBV6-6 | TGTGCCAGCAGTCCAGAATTTTACCTAGCGGGAGTGCTCCCCTCTAGCACAGATACGCAGTATTTT | CASSPEFYLAGVLPSSTDTQYF
- | - | 14 | TRBJ2-1 | TRBV5-1 | TGCGCCAGCAGCTTTAGCCCTGCGGTCAATGAGCAGTTCTTC | CASSFSPAVNEQFF
- | once | 15 | TRBJ1-2 | TRBV5-4 | TGTGCCAGCAGCTCCCGACAGGCGGAGCGGAATGGCTACACCTTC | CASSSRQAERNGYTF
TRBD2 | - | 15 | TRBJ2-3 | TRBV5-5 | TGTGCCAGCAGCTTGGATGGCGGGAGCCGGGATACGCAGTATTTT | CASSLDGGSRDTQYF
- | - | 13 | TRBJ2-7 | TRBV28 | TGTGCCAGCAGTTTCACCCATACTAGGGAGCAGTACTTC | CASSFTHTREQYF
- | - | 13 | TRBJ2-7 | TRBV5-6 | TGTGCCAGCAGCTCCAGGGTGTCCTACGAGCAGTACTTC | CASSSRVSYEQYF
TRBD2 | - | 15 | TRBJ2-7 | TRBV2 | TGTGCCAGCAGCGTGGCGGAGCGGGAATCCTACGAGCAGTACTTC | CASSVAERESYEQYF
- | - | 15 | TRBJ1-1 | TRBV25-1 | TGTGCCAGCAGTGAAGGCCAGAGGTGGAACACTGAAGCTTTCTTT | CASSEGQRWNTEAFF
TRBD1 | - | 17 | TRBJ1-6 | TRBV28 | TGTGCCAGCAGTTTAGGGGGACAGGGATTGTTCAATTCACCCCTCCACTTT | CASSLGGQGLFNSPLHF
- | - | 13 | TRBJ2-2 | TRBV28 | TGTGCCAGCAGTTTATCTATACGCGGGGAGCTGTTTTTT | CASSLSIRGELFF
TRBD2 | - | 15 | TRBJ2-3 | TRBV7-8 | TGTGCCAGCAGCTTAGAACTAGCGGGGACAGATACGCAGTATTTT | CASSLELAGTDTQYF
TRBD1 | few | 17 | TRBJ2-2 | TRBV29-1 | TGCAGCGTTGTGGCCGGGACAGGGGACCCGGGCACCGGGGAGCTGTTTTTT | CSVVAGTGDPGTGELFF
- | - | 12 | TRBJ1-2 | TRBV30 | TGTGCCTGGAGTGTTATTAACTATGGCTACACCTTC | CAWSVINYGYTF
- | once | 15 | TRBJ2-2 | TRBV7-5 | TGTGCCAGAACAACACGACAGGGGTGTACCGGGGAGCTGTTTTTT | CARTTRQGCTGELFF
TRBD2 | - | 14 | TRBJ2-2 | TRBV10-3 | TGTGCCATCCGGCGGGAGAGGCACACCGGGGAGCTGTTTTTT | CAIRRERHTGELFF
TRBD1 | - | 14 | TRBJ2-1 | TRBV11-2 | TGTGCCAGCAGCCCGGGACAGGGGATTTATGAGCAGTTCTTC | CASSPGQGIYEQFF
- | once | 12 | TRBJ1-6 | TRBV2 | TGTGCCAGCAACCGAGGGTATTCACCCCTCCACTTT | CASNRGYSPLHF
TRBD2 | few | 16 | TRBJ2-7 | TRBV20-1 | TGCAGTGCTAGTGGGACGGCTAGCGGGAGCTCCTACGAGCAGTACTTC | CSASGTASGSSYEQYF
TRBD1 | - | 14 | TRBJ2-7 | TRBV10-3 | TGTGCCATCAGTGGTCGACTGGACAGGGGCGAGCAGTACTTC | CAISGRLDRGEQYF